These 32 T cell receptor beta chains were sequenced from one sample in a study of memory CD4+ T cells and cytomegalovirus serostatus. Single viable CD3+CD4+CD8-CD45RO+ cells were sorted as the memory CD4+ T cells. Here immunoSEQ multiplex PCR was the method, and the copy in TCRdb shows in-frame clones only, minus some. Seen here are about 60,000 clones, approximately 71% observed once, and the top ten hold nearly 0.9%. Sequenced: memory CD4+ T cells from blood. The receptor set was obtained from an adult in good health and CMV-seronegative.

V and J are TRBV30 and TRBJ2-6; D ambiguous. The germline V gene encodes CDR1 GTSNPN and CDR2 SVGIG (reference sequence). This CDR3 has 14 amino acids. Trimming shortened V by 5 bases and J by 0 bases, and 8 bases separated the two germline ends. As DNA, the CDR3 is TGTGCCTGGGAAACCAACTCTGGGGCCAACGTCCTGACTTTC. It specifies CAWETNSGANVLTF.

The J gene is TRBJ2-1, the V gene TRBV7-9; D is perhaps TRBD1 or TRBD2 (5 bases each). The V gene lost 5 bases and the J gene lost 1 base, with 15 bases spanning the gap. Germline CDR1 SEHNR, CDR2 FQNEAQ (reference sequence). The CDR3 totals 16 residues. CDR3 in amino acids: CASSRAGTASYNEQFF. The DNA for the CDR3 is TGTGCCAGCAGCCGGGCCGGGACGGCTTCCTACAATGAGCAGTTCTTC.

V gene TRBV7-3 combines with J gene TRBJ2-1; D remains unclear. The V end was cut by 0 bases, the J end by 5 bases, with 5 bases between. The CDR3 is 13 amino acids. CDR1 and CDR2 from the germline V gene are SGHTA and FQGTGA. The DNA for the CDR3 is TGTGCCAGCAGCTTAACACGAGACAATGAGCAGTTCTTC. Translated, it gives CASSLTRDNEQFF.

The chain uses TRBV18 and TRBJ2-7, with 11 bases identical to TRBD2. This CDR3 has 15 amino acids. Germline V gives CDR1 KGHSH, CDR2 LQKENI. The V gene end was trimmed by 3 bases and the J gene end by 3 bases; junction bases not matched to a gene: 4. CDR3 protein: CASSPGTSGNYEQYF. The CDR3 DNA is TGTGCCAGCTCACCCGGGACTAGCGGAAACTACGAGCAGTACTTC.

V and J are TRBV7-9 and TRBJ1-1; 8 bases fit TRBD1. Germline CDR1 and CDR2: SEHNR and FQNEAQ (reference sequence). V shed 5 bases and J 7 bases; nucleotides not matched to a gene: 12. The length of the CDR3 is 15 residues. The CDR3 region is CASSPPDRAGGEAFF. CDR3 bases: TGTGCCAGCAGCCCCCCGGACAGGGCGGGAGGTGAAGCTTTCTTT.

With regard to this clone: The junction and the germline gene differ at one end; a read error may be behind it. The rearrangement uses TRBV11-2 and TRBJ2-2; 7 bases match TRBD1. From germline, CDR1 is SGHAT and CDR2 FQNNGV. This CDR3 comprises 16 residues. CDR3 region: CAGSGTGTVNTGELFF. The CDR3 DNA reads as TGTGCCGGCAGCGGAACCGGGACAGTCAACACCGGGGAGCTGTTTTTT.

The rearrangement links TRBV5-4 to TRBJ1-2, with no clear D. The V gene lost 0 bases and the J gene lost 7 bases, with 16 bases spanning the gap. CDR1 SGHNT and CDR2 YYREEE come from the germline V gene (reference sequence). CDR3 length equals 15 residues. CDR3 sequence (DNA): TGTGCCAGCAGCTTGGTGAGAGGTGGGGTTCCTGGCTACACCTTC. Its protein product is CASSLVRGGVPGYTF.

The J gene is TRBJ2-1, the V gene TRBV5-1, with TRBD1 as a possible D gene (5 bases). The CDR3 spans 14 residues. Germline CDR1 reads SGHRS; CDR2 reads YFSETQ. V was pared by 6 bases and J by 5 bases, with 15 bases between. The CDR3 sequence: CASTLQGRNNEQFF. As DNA, the CDR3 is TGCGCCAGCACCCTGCAGGGCAGGAACAATGAGCAGTTCTTC.

This chain links TRBV30 with TRBJ2-5; 9 nucleotides agree with TRBD1. J gave up 5 bases and V 5 bases, and 9 bases lay outside the gene matches. This CDR3 has 14 residues. Germline CDR1 is GTSNPN and CDR2 is SVGIG (reference sequence). CDR3: CAWAATGGRETQYF. CDR3 coding DNA: TGTGCCTGGGCGGCTACAGGGGGCCGGGAGACCCAGTACTTC.

This CDR3 is CASSPAGVVNEQFF. The CDR3 DNA is TGTGCCAGCAGCCCAGCGGGAGTGGTGAATGAGCAGTTCTTC. The chain employs TRBV7-2 and TRBJ2-1, with TRBD2 matching 8 bases. Germline CDR1 and CDR2: SGHTA and FQGNSA. CDR3 length equals 14 residues. V shed 5 bases and J 7 bases; nucleotides not matched to a gene: 7.

This chain joins TRBV2 and TRBJ1-2, with D unclear. The germline V gene encodes CDR1 SNHLY and CDR2 FYNNEI. Trimming took 6 bases from V and 4 from J, leaving 6 bases between them. The CDR3 runs to 11 residues. CDR3 amino acids: CASRWSYGYTF. The CDR3, as DNA: TGTGCCAGCAGGTGGAGCTATGGCTACACCTTC.

The chain couples TRBV7-6 to TRBJ2-5; D remains ambiguous. This CDR3 has 12 amino acids. The germline gives CDR1 SGHVS, CDR2 FNYEAQ. With 4 bases removed from V and 2 bases from J, the gap between germline ends came to 5 bases. The CDR3 here is CASSSSQETQYF. The CDR3 DNA sequence: TGTGCCAGCAGCTCTTCTCAAGAGACCCAGTACTTC.

The chain recombines TRBV11-1 with TRBJ2-5, with 7 bases that match TRBD1. The trim removed 4 bases at V and 2 bases at J, leaving 10 bases unmatched. CDR1 is SGHAT, CDR2 FQDESV, per germline (reference sequence). CDR3 length: 16 amino acids. CDR3 bases: TGTGCCAGCAGCTCTGGCCGGGGCAGGGGGCAAGAGACCCAGTACTTC. Encoded protein: CASSSGRGRGQETQYF.

CDR3 in DNA: TGCGCCAGCTGCGACACCGAAAACACCGGGGAGCTGTTTTTT. Its protein is CASCDTENTGELFF. J is TRBJ2-2 and V is TRBV5-1, with D uncertain. Germline CDR1 SGHRS, CDR2 YFSETQ. CDR3 size: 14 residues. The V and J ends lost 7 bases and 2 bases respectively, with 12 bases between them.

The rearrangement joins TRBV6-4 to TRBJ1-6, with D unresolved. Trimming shortened V by 3 bases and J by 10 bases, and 10 bases separated the two germline ends. Germline values: CDR1 MRHNA, CDR2 SNTAGT. The CDR3 runs to 13 residues. This CDR3 reads CASSEVEDSPLHF. CDR3 nucleotide sequence: TGTGCCAGCAGTGAGGTCGAGGACTCACCCCTCCACTTT.

The rearrangement joins TRBV6-5 to TRBJ2-7, with D perhaps assigned TRBD1 or TRBD2 (5 bases each). This CDR3 is built from 14 residues. Germline V gene sequence: CDR1 MNHEY, CDR2 SVGAGI. V was clipped by 7 bases and J by 7 bases, with 20 bases between them. The CDR3: CASTDPNGAREQYF. The CDR3 DNA reads as TGTGCCAGCACCGATCCAAACGGGGCGAGAGAGCAGTACTTC.

The V and J genes are TRBV28 and TRBJ2-5, with D unresolved. From germline, CDR1 is MDHEN and CDR2 SYDVKM. V was pared by 1 base and J by 11 bases, with 11 bases between. This CDR3 has 12 amino acids. In nucleotides, the CDR3 is TGTGCCAGCAGTTTATCCCTTCCGAGGCAGTACTTC. Its protein product is CASSLSLPRQYF.

The CDR3 is CASGETQGQPQHF. The CDR3 DNA is TGTGCCAGCGGAGAGACACAGGGACAGCCCCAGCATTTT. The V call is TRBV6-1, the J call TRBJ1-5; possibly TRBD1 for D (6 bases). CDR3 length: 13 amino acids. The germline gives CDR1 MNHNS, CDR2 SASEGT. V was clipped by 8 bases and J by 7 bases, with 15 bases between them.

J is TRBJ2-3 and V is TRBV11-1; D call uncertain. There are 14 residues in the CDR3. Trimming pared 4 bases from V and 1 base from J, leaving 9 bases between. The germline V gene encodes CDR1 SGHAT and CDR2 FQDESV (reference sequence). The CDR3 region has the DNA TGTGCCAGCAGCTCCCACCGGGGCACAGATACGCAGTATTTT. Its translation is CASSSHRGTDTQYF.

The chain uses TRBV7-2 and TRBJ1-5; no definite D call. The CDR3 runs 13 residues. Germline V lookup: CDR1 SGHTA, CDR2 FQGNSA. Trimming took 1 base from V and 6 from J, leaving 7 bases between them. CDR3 region: CASSLEGFQPQHF. The CDR3 region has the DNA TGTGCCAGCAGCTTAGAAGGGTTTCAGCCCCAGCATTTT.

This clone was seen just once. This chain connects TRBV10-3 to TRBJ1-1; 12 bases agree with TRBD1. The CDR3 is 16 residues long. J was trimmed by 4 bases and V by 6 bases; bases with no gene match: 9. Germline values: CDR1 ENHRY, CDR2 SYGVKD. The CDR3 here is CAIRPGQGAETTEAFF. The CDR3 DNA is TGTGCCATCAGACCGGGACAGGGGGCCGAAACCACTGAAGCTTTCTTT.

V is TRBV5-1 and J is TRBJ1-5; D is unclear. This CDR3 has 14 residues. The germline V and J ends were trimmed by 4 bases and 2 bases, with 10 bases remaining between them. CDR1 and CDR2 from the germline V gene are SGHRS and YFSETQ. The chain's CDR3 is CASSPGTGNQPQHF. CDR3 nucleotide sequence: TGCGCCAGCAGCCCAGGAACTGGCAATCAGCCCCAGCATTTT.

The rearrangement links TRBV7-8 to TRBJ1-5; the D is unclear. The germline V and J ends were trimmed by 0 bases and 9 bases, with 6 bases remaining between them. Germline V gene lookup returns CDR1 SGHVS and CDR2 FQNEAQ. CDR3 length equals 12 residues. The CDR3 DNA is TGTGCCAGCAGCTTAGCCGGCCCGCCCCAGCATTTT. It specifies CASSLAGPPQHF.

The chain recombines TRBV27 with TRBJ1-2; D is unresolved. Germline lookup yields CDR1 MNHEY and CDR2 SMNVEV (reference sequence). CDR3 length: 16 amino acids. V lost 4 bases to trimming and J lost 0 bases, with 15 bases between them. The CDR3 bases are TGTGCCAGCAGTTCCGGGCCATCTACACCTAACTATGGCTACACCTTC. It specifies CASSSGPSTPNYGYTF.

The chain is built from TRBV7-3 and TRBJ2-7; 14 bases fit TRBD2. With 6 bases clipped from V and 4 bases from J, the junction kept 14 bases outside the gene matches. The CDR3 is made up of 18 amino acids. Looked up from germline, CDR1 is SGHTA and CDR2 is FQGTGA. The CDR3 region has the DNA TGTGCCAGCAGTCTACCTAAGGCCGGGACTAGCGGGGGATACGAGCAGTACTTC. Its protein product is CASSLPKAGTSGGYEQYF. Full variable domain (remainder filled in from reference TRBV7-3 and TRBJ2-7): GAGVSQTPSNKVTEKGKYVELRCDPISGHTALYWYRQSLGQGPEFLIYFQGTGAADDSGLPNDRFFAVRPEGSVSTLKIQRTERGDSAVYLCASSLPKAGTSGGYEQYFGPGTRLTVT.

The chain links TRBV10-3 to TRBJ2-3, with 7 bases aligning to TRBD1. J gave up 5 bases and V 2 bases, and 13 bases lay outside the gene matches. The germline CDR1 and CDR2 sequences are ENHRY and SYGVKD. The CDR3 covers 17 residues. CDR3 in DNA: TGTGCCATCAGTGAGAGGCGAGGGGGCGGAGTGGTAGATACGCAGTATTTT. Its translation is CAISERRGGGVVDTQYF.

V gene TRBV5-8 combines with J gene TRBJ2-1, with D possibly being TRBD2 (5 bases). The CDR3 has 14 amino acids. Germline CDR1 reads SGHTS; CDR2 reads YDEGEE. Trimming shortened V by 0 bases and J by 9 bases, and 13 bases separated the two germline ends. The chain's CDR3 is CASSLGALVGEQFF. The DNA of the CDR3 is TGTGCCAGCAGCTTGGGAGCACTAGTAGGTGAGCAGTTCTTC.

J is TRBJ2-7 and V is TRBV11-3; D may be TRBD2 (5 bases). The V and J ends lost 1 base and 3 bases respectively, with 22 bases between them. This CDR3 contains 18 residues. Per germline, CDR1 SGHNT and CDR2 YENEEA. This CDR3 is CASSLGYWTKRESYEQYF. CDR3 nucleotide sequence: TGTGCCAGCAGCTTAGGCTATTGGACGAAACGGGAAAGCTACGAGCAGTACTTC.

This clone was found once. The V gene is TRBV15, the J gene TRBJ2-7, with D uncertain. CDR1 LNHNV and CDR2 YYDKDF come from the germline V gene (reference sequence). V lost 5 bases and J lost 1, with 12 bases in between. The CDR3 runs 14 residues. This CDR3 is CATSSRLASYEQYF. The CDR3 region has the DNA TGTGCCACCAGCTCCCGGTTAGCTTCCTACGAGCAGTACTTC. The full variable domain, completed using reference TRBV15 and TRBJ2-7, is DAMVIQNPRYQVTQFGKPVTLSCSQTLNHNVMYWYQQKSSQAPKLLFHYYDKDFNNEADTPDNFQSRRPNTSFCFLDIRSPGLGDTAMYLCATSSRLASYEQYFGPGTRLTVT.

This clone showed up just a few times. The genes are TRBV7-8 and TRBJ1-1; unclear D gene. Looked up from germline, CDR1 is SGHVS and CDR2 is FQNEAQ. V dropped 3 bases and J dropped 3 bases, with 2 bases sitting between them. The CDR3 covers 11 residues. The CDR3 loop is CASSFDTEAFF. CDR3 in DNA: TGTGCCAGCAGCTTCGACACTGAAGCTTTCTTT. The variable domain in full, with the rest retrieved from reference TRBV7-8 and TRBJ1-1, is GAGVSQSPRYKVAKRGQDVALRCDPISGHVSLFWYQQALGQGPEFLTYFQNEAQLDKSGLPSDRFFAERPEGSVSTLKIQRTQQEDSAVYLCASSFDTEAFFGQGTRLTVV.

The genes are TRBV5-1 and TRBJ2-5; the D gene is possibly TRBD1 (6 bases). From germline, CDR1 is SGHRS and CDR2 YFSETQ. The CDR3 totals 13 residues. Trimming took off 3 bases at V and 2 bases at J, with 8 bases between the two ends. The CDR3 here is CASSSQGQETQYF. In nucleotides, the CDR3 is TGCGCCAGCAGCTCACAGGGACAAGAGACCCAGTACTTC.

V and J are TRBV28 and TRBJ2-1; the match to TRBD2 covers 12 bases. V lost 0 bases and J lost 9; bases outside the gene matches: 9. The CDR3 contains 17 residues. Germline values: CDR1 MDHEN, CDR2 SYDVKM. The CDR3 sequence is CASSLWDLAGGPGEQFF. CDR3 nucleotides: TGTGCCAGCAGTTTATGGGATCTAGCGGGAGGGCCCGGTGAGCAGTTCTTC.